A selection of T cell receptor beta chains follows, all from one sample in a study of T cell responses to AZD1222 COVID-19 vaccine. TCRdb keeps only in-frame clones here, not all; method: immunoSEQ multiplex PCR. The data show over 150,000 clones, with over 80% seen just once and about 1% held by the top ten. The input for sequencing was peripheral blood, taken 28 days after the second dose of the MenACWY control vaccine. These receptors all come from an adult who received the MenACWY meningococcal vaccine as a control. Each CDR3 is given with its conserved first and last residue. Fields, in order: D gene, V gene, clone size, J gene, CDR3 DNA, CDR3 protein. A D gene is named only where the DNA matches it firmly. Some rows have no size entry. The others give once, few or many, or a class for an expanded clone.

TRBD2	TRBV7-2	NA	TRBJ2-5	TGTGCCAGCGCATCTTTGCCCATTCTAGCGGGGGGGCCAAAAGAGACCCAGTACTTC	CASASLPILAGGPKETQYF
TRBD1	TRBV4-2	NA	TRBJ1-2	TGTGCCAGCAGCCAAGATACAGGGGGGGAATATGGCTACACCTTC	CASSQDTGGEYGYTF
NA	TRBV18	NA	TRBJ2-5	TGTGCCAGCTCACTCCGGCGGGGGCTTCAAGAGACCCAGTACTTC	CASSLRRGLQETQYF
NA	TRBV12-3/TRBV12-4	NA	TRBJ1-5	TGTGCCAGCAGTTTGACGCCCAATCAGCCCCAGCATTTT	CASSLTPNQPQHF
NA	TRBV28	NA	TRBJ1-2	TGTGCCAGCAGTTTACTGTCAGGGGATGGCTACACCTTC	CASSLLSGDGYTF
NA	TRBV18	NA	TRBJ2-7	TGTGCCAGCTCACCTGGGGGGCCACGGGAGCAGTACTTC	CASSPGGPREQYF
NA	TRBV19	NA	TRBJ1-4	TGTGCCAGTAGGTCTTCGGCGGGGCAGATGAATGAAAAACTGTTTTTT	CASRSSAGQMNEKLFF
NA	TRBV2	NA	TRBJ1-4	TGTGCCAGCAGTGAACGGGGGACAACTAATGAAAAACTGTTTTTT	CASSERGTTNEKLFF
NA	TRBV24-1	NA	TRBJ2-3	TGTGCCACCAGTGAAGCGGGTTCCGGGGATACGCAGTATTTT	CATSEAGSGDTQYF
TRBD1	TRBV6-5	NA	TRBJ1-1	TGTGCCAGCAGTCGACAGGGGAGCGCTGAAGCTTTCTTT	CASSRQGSAEAFF
NA	TRBV6-5	NA	TRBJ2-1	TGTGCCAGCATGGGGGGGCAAAGTGAGCAGTTCTTC	CASMGGQSEQFF
NA	TRBV6-2/TRBV6-3	NA	TRBJ2-7	TGTGCCAGCAGTTACAATCGGCGAGTCCTCTTGACCTACGAGCAGTACTTC	CASSYNRRVLLTYEQYF
TRBD2	TRBV6-5	once	TRBJ2-1	TGTGCCAGCACTACCCTAGCGGGGGTGTACAATGAGCAGTTCTTC	CASTTLAGVYNEQFF
NA	TRBV28	NA	TRBJ1-2	TGTGCCATCCGAGTCGGGGGCGCCATCTATGGCTACACCTTC	CAIRVGGAIYGYTF
TRBD2	TRBV10-1	NA	TRBJ2-5	TGCGCCAGCAGTGAGTCGACTAGCGGCCCCCCTGAGGCAGAGACCCAGTACTTC	CASSESTSGPPEAETQYF
NA	TRBV7-2	NA	TRBJ1-2	TGTGCCAGCAGCACGTTAGACAGTTTTGTCTATGGCTACACCTTC	CASSTLDSFVYGYTF
NA	TRBV6-1	NA	TRBJ2-2	TGTGCCAGCAGTGAATTGCGGAACACCGGGGAGCTGTTTTTT	CASSELRNTGELFF
NA	TRBV6-2/TRBV6-3	NA	TRBJ2-6	TGTGCCAGCAGTTCTCCGCGGACGGACCCTGGGGCCAACGTCCTGACTTTC	CASSSPRTDPGANVLTF
NA	TRBV12-3/TRBV12-4	NA	TRBJ1-1	TGTGCCAGCAGTGGAGGGTGGCACACTGAAGCTTTCTTT	CASSGGWHTEAFF
TRBD1	TRBV18	NA	TRBJ1-3	TGTGCCAGCTCACCAACGGCAGGGGGAGGCTCTGGAAACACCATATATTTT	CASSPTAGGGSGNTIYF
TRBD1	TRBV9	NA	TRBJ1-6	TGTGCCAGCAGCCCTAGGACAGGGGAGGGTTCACCCCTCCACTTT	CASSPRTGEGSPLHF
NA	TRBV6-2/TRBV6-3	NA	TRBJ2-3	TGTGCCAGCAGCTTGCCGGTCGATACGCAGTATTTT	CASSLPVDTQYF
NA	TRBV2	NA	TRBJ1-3	TGTGCCAGCAAAGCAGGGGACTCTGGAAACACCATATATTTT	CASKAGDSGNTIYF
NA	TRBV5-5	NA	TRBJ1-6	TGTGCCAGCAGCCCCAGACCTAATTCACCCCTCCACTTT	CASSPRPNSPLHF
TRBD1	TRBV6-5	NA	TRBJ1-4	TGTGCCGGCGGGACAGGGGCCGATGAAAAACTGTTTTTT	CAGGTGADEKLFF
TRBD2	TRBV6-6	NA	TRBJ2-7	TGTGCCAGCAGTTCCCCGGGACTAGCGGGGATCGAGCAGTACTTC	CASSSPGLAGIEQYF
NA	TRBV20-1	once	TRBJ1-5	TGCAGGGGAGGCAATCAGCCCCAGCATTTT	CRGGNQPQHF
NA	TRBV9	NA	TRBJ1-1	TGTGCCAGCAGCGTAGAGGGGTACACTGAAGCTTTCTTT	CASSVEGYTEAFF
NA	TRBV7-9	once	TRBJ1-4	TGTGCCAGCAGCTTAGAGACGGGGGCCGGAAAACTGTTTTTT	CASSLETGAGKLFF
NA	TRBV2	NA	TRBJ2-7	TGTGCCAGCAGTGAAGGACGGCCAACTAACGAGCAGTACTTC	CASSEGRPTNEQYF